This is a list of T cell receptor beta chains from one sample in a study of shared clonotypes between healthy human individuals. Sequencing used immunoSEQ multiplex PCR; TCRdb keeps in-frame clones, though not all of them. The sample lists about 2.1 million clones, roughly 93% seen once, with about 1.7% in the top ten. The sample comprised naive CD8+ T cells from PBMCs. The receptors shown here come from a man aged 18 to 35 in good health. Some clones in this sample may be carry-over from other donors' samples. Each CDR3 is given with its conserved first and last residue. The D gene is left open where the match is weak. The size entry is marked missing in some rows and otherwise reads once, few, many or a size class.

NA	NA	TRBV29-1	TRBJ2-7	CSVREVYEQYF	TGCAGCGTTCGTGAAGTCTACGAGCAGTACTTC
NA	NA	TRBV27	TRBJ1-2	CASRLTGISGYTF	TGTGCCAGCAGGCTTACAGGGATATCGGGCTACACCTTC
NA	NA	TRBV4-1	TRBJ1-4	CASSATNEKLFF	TGCGCCAGCAGTGCAACTAATGAAAAACTGTTTTTT
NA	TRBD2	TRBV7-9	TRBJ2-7	CASSFSSGTVYEQYF	TGTGCCAGCAGCTTTTCTAGCGGGACTGTCTACGAGCAGTACTTC
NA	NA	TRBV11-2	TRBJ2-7	CASRNSLSYEQYF	TGTGCCAGCAGGAACAGTCTTAGTTACGAGCAGTACTTC
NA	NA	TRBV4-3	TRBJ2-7	CASSQGVVNEQYF	TGCGCCAGCAGCCAAGGGGTAGTAAACGAGCAGTACTTC
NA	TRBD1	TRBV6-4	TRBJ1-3	CASRRDSLTGNTIYF	TGTGCCAGCAGGAGGGACAGCTTAACTGGAAACACCATATATTTT
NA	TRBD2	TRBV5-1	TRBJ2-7	CASSLSPGLAGVEQYF	TGCGCCAGCAGCCTATCTCCGGGACTAGCGGGGGTCGAGCAGTACTTC
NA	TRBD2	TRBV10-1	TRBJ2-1	CASSEWSSGNNEQFF	TGCGCCAGCAGTGAGTGGTCTAGCGGGAACAATGAGCAGTTCTTC
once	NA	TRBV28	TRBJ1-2	CASRQYYGYTF	TGTGCCAGCAGACAGTACTATGGCTACACCTTC
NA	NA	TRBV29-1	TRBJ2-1	CSVDPFRNEQFF	TGCAGCGTTGACCCCTTTCGCAATGAGCAGTTCTTC
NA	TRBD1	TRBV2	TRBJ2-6	CASWAGGLSGANVLTF	TGTGCCAGCTGGGCAGGGGGCCTCTCTGGGGCCAACGTCCTGACTTTC
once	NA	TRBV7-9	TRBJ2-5	CASSPPRQETQYF	TGTGCCAGCAGCCCCCCACGCCAAGAGACCCAGTACTTC
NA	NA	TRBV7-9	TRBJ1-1	CASSFGSMNTEAFF	TGTGCCAGCAGCTTCGGCAGCATGAACACTGAAGCTTTCTTT
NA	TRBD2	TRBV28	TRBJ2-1	CASSLLRELFF	TGTGCCAGCAGTTTATTGCGGGAGTTGTTCTTC
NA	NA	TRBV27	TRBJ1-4	CASSPNPRNEKLFF	TGTGCCAGCAGCCCGAACCCGCGTAATGAAAAACTGTTTTTT
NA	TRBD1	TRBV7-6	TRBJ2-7	CASSQRQGPYEQYF	TGTGCCAGCAGCCAACGACAGGGGCCCTACGAGCAGTACTTC
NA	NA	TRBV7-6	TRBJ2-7	CASSLALGRSHEQYF	TGTGCCAGCAGCTTAGCGTTGGGGAGAAGCCACGAGCAGTACTTC
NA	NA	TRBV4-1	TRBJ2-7	CASSLTTGVHEQYF	TGCGCCAGCTCCCTTACGACGGGAGTCCACGAGCAGTACTTC
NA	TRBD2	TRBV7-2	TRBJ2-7	CASSLAGRSSYEQYF	TGTGCCAGCAGCTTAGCCGGGAGGAGCTCCTACGAGCAGTACTTC
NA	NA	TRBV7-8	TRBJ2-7	CASSFSRSAYEQYF	TGTGCCAGCAGCTTCAGCCGCAGCGCCTACGAGCAGTACTTC
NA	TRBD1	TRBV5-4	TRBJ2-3	CASSSPTGTGNTDTQYF	TGTGCCAGCAGCTCCCCCACCGGGACAGGTAACACAGATACGCAGTATTTT
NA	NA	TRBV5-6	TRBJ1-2	CASSLSRAARGYTF	TGTGCCAGCAGCTTGTCCAGGGCAGCGAGGGGCTACACCTTC
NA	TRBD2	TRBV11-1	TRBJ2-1	CASSYTGTSENNEQFF	TGTGCCAGCAGCTACACCGGGACTAGCGAGAACAATGAGCAGTTCTTC
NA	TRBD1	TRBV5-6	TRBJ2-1	CASSLIGQGDEQFF	TGTGCCAGCAGCCTTATCGGACAGGGCGATGAGCAGTTCTTC
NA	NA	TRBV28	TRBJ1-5	CASTRTDALNQPQHF	TGTGCCAGCACCCGGACAGACGCCCTCAATCAGCCCCAGCATTTT
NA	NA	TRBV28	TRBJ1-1	CASGWTAAGTEAFF	TGTGCCAGCGGCTGGACAGCTGCTGGCACTGAAGCTTTCTTT
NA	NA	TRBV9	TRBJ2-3	CASSREGSTADTQYF	TGTGCCAGCAGCCGAGAGGGGAGCACGGCAGATACGCAGTATTTT
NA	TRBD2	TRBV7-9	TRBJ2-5	CASRPPRGGLQETQYF	TGTGCCAGCAGACCCCCTCGCGGGGGGTTACAAGAGACCCAGTACTTC
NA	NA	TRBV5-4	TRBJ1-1	CASSFGGGDEAFF	TGTGCCAGCAGCTTCGGGGGCGGAGATGAAGCTTTCTTT
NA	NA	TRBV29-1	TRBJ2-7	CSVVVLSYEQYF	TGCAGCGTTGTCGTACTCTCCTACGAGCAGTACTTC
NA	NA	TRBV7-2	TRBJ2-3	CASSLGGRTPVRTDTQYF	TGTGCCAGCAGCTTAGGCGGCCGAACCCCAGTTAGGACAGATACGCAGTATTTT
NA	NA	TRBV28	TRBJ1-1	CASSLQGLNTEAFF	TGTGCCAGCAGTTTACAGGGACTGAACACTGAAGCTTTCTTT
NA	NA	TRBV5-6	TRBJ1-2	CASSSNDYGYTF	TGTGCCAGCAGCTCCAATGACTATGGCTACACCTTC
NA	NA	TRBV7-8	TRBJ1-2	CASSLERTVNYGYTF	TGTGCCAGCAGCTTAGAACGGACAGTTAACTATGGCTACACCTTC
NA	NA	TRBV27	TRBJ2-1	CASSLGQGPLNEQFF	TGTGCCAGCAGTTTGGGGCAGGGACCCCTCAATGAGCAGTTCTTC
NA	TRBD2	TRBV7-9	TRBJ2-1	CASSFSGRGEINEQFF	TGTGCCAGCAGCTTTAGCGGGAGAGGGGAAATCAATGAGCAGTTCTTC
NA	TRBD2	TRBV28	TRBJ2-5	CASSSPSGNPQETQYF	TGTGCCAGCAGTTCCCCCAGCGGGAACCCCCAAGAGACCCAGTACTTC
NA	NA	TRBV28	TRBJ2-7	CATHRDLRVGQYF	TGTGCCACCCACCGGGACTTACGGGTCGGGCAGTACTTC
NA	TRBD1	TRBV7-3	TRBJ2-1	CASSLSGQGLSEQFF	TGTGCCAGCAGCTTATCGGGACAGGGTTTGAGTGAGCAGTTCTTC
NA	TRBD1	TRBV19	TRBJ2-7	CASSIVSRQGFGEQYF	TGTGCCAGTAGTATAGTATCACGACAGGGTTTTGGAGAGCAGTACTTC
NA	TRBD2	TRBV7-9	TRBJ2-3	CASSSVGTSRNLGTQYF	TGTGCCAGCAGCTCGGTGGGGACTAGTAGGAACCTTGGTACGCAGTATTTT
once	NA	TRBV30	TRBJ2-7	CAWSPSGRIYEQYF	TGTGCCTGGAGTCCTAGTGGGCGGATCTACGAGCAGTACTTC
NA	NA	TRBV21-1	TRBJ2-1	CASSKDTSGRVPHSYNEQFF	TGTGCCAGCAGCAAAGATACTAGCGGGAGGGTCCCCCATTCCTACAATGAGCAGTTCTTC
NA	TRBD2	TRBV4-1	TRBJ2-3	CASSQLAGATDTQYF	TGCGCCAGCAGCCAACTAGCGGGAGCTACAGATACGCAGTATTTT
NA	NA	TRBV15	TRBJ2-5	CATTGQGSQETQYF	TGTGCCACCACCGGACAAGGAAGCCAAGAGACCCAGTACTTC
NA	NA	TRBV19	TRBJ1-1	CASQDQNTEAFF	TGTGCCAGCCAGGACCAAAACACTGAAGCTTTCTTT
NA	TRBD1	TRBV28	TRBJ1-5	CASSLRDRVGNQPQHF	TGTGCCAGCAGCCTCCGGGACAGGGTAGGCAATCAGCCCCAGCATTTT